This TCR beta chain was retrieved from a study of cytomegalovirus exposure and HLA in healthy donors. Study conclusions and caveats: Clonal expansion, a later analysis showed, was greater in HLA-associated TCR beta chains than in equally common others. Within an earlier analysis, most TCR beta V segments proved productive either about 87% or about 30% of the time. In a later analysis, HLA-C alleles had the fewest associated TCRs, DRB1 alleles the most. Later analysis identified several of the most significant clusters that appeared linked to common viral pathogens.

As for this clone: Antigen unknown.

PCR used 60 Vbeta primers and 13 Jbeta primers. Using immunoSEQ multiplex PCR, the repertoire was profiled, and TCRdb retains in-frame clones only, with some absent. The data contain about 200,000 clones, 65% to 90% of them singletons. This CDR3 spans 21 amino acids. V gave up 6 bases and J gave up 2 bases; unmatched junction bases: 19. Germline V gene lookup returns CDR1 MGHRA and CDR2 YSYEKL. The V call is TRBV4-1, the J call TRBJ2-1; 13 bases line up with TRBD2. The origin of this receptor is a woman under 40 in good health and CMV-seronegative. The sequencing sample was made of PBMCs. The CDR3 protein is CASRAYFSGLAGTGAYNEQFF. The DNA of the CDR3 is TGCGCCAGCAGAGCTTACTTTTCGGGACTAGCGGGGACCGGGGCCTACAATGAGCAGTTCTTC.